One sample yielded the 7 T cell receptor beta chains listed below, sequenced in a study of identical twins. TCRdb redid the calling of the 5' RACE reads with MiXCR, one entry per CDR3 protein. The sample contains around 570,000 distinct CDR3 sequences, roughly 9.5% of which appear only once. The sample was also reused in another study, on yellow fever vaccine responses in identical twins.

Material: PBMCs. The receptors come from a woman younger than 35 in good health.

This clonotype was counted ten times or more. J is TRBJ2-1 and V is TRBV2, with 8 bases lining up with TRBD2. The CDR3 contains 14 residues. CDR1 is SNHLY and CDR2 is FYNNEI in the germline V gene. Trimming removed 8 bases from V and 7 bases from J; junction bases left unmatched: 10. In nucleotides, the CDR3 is TGTGCCAGCCTACTTGGACTAGCCCGAAATGAGCAGTTCTTC. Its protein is CASLLGLARNEQFF.

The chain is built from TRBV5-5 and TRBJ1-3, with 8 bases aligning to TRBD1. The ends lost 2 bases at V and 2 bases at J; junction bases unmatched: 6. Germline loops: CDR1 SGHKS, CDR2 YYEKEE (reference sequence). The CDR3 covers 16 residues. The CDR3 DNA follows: TGTGCCAGCAGCTTCGGACAGGGATCTACTGGAAACACCATATATTTT. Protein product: CASSFGQGSTGNTIYF.

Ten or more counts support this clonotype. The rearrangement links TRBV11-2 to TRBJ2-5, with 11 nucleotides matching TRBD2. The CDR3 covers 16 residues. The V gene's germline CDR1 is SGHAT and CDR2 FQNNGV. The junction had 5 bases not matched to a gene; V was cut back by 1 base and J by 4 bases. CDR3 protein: CASSLVSLAGGETQYF. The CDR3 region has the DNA TGTGCCAGCAGCTTAGTAAGCCTAGCGGGAGGAGAGACCCAGTACTTC. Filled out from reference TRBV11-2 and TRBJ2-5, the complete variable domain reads EAGVAQSPRYKIIEKRQSVAFWCNPISGHATLYWYQQILGQGPKLLIQFQNNGVVDDSQLPKDRFSAERLKGVDSTLKIQPAKLEDSAVYLCASSLVSLAGGETQYFGPGTRLLVL.

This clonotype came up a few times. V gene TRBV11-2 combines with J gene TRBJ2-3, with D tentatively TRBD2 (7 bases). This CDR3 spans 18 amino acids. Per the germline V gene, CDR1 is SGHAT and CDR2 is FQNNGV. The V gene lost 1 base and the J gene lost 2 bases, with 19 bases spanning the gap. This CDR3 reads CASSLGAGAHSLTDTQYF. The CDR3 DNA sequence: TGTGCCAGCAGCTTAGGTGCGGGGGCCCACTCACTCACAGATACGCAGTATTTT.

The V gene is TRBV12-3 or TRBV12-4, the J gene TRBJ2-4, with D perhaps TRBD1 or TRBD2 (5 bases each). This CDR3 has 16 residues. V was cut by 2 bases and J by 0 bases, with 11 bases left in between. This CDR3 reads CASSLWGSGAKNIQYF. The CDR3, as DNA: TGTGCCAGCAGTTTATGGGGGTCCGGAGCCAAAAACATTCAGTACTTC.

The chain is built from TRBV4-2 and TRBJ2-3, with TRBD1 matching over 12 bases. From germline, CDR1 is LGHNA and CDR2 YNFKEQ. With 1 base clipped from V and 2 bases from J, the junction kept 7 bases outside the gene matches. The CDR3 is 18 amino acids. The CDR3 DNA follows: TGTGCCAGCAGCCAAGGGGGACAGGGGGCGATCTTCACAGATACGCAGTATTTT. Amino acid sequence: CASSQGGQGAIFTDTQYF.

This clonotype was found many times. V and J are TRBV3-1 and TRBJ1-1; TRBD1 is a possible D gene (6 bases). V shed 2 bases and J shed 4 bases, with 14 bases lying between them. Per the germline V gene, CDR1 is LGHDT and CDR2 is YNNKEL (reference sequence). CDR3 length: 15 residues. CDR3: CASSQIGGGITEAFF. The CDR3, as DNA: TGTGCCAGCAGCCAAATTGGAGGGGGGATCACTGAAGCTTTCTTT.